These T cell receptor beta chains were read from a single sample in a study of neurological immune-mediated disorders. MiXCR, run by TCRdb on the 5' RACE reads, gives a single entry per CDR3 protein. The sample records 15,000 to 20,000 distinct CDR3 sequences, 2.6% being singletons. The sequenced material came from PBMCs. The receptor source for this set is a young woman with multiple sclerosis. The CDR3 runs from the conserved cysteine through the conserved F or W. The size entry is marked missing in some rows and otherwise reads once, few, many or a size class.

J gene: TRBJ2-3
V gene: TRBV29-1
clone size: many
CDR3 protein: CSAGTDTQYF

J gene: TRBJ1-1
V gene: TRBV10-3
clone size: many
CDR3 protein: CAISESTQRLAGEAFF

J gene: TRBJ2-1
V gene: TRBV11-3
clone size: many
CDR3 protein: CASRGLAGLNEQFF

J gene: TRBJ2-3
V gene: TRBV7-3
clone size: few
CDR3 protein: CASSLRGADTQYF

J gene: TRBJ2-5
V gene: TRBV15
clone size: many
CDR3 protein: CATSVRRGGETQYF

J gene: TRBJ1-2
V gene: TRBV20-1
clone size: many
CDR3 protein: CSATQGAGYTF

J gene: TRBJ2-1
V gene: TRBV12-3/TRBV12-4
clone size: many
CDR3 protein: CASSEIGAGVGSEQFF

J gene: TRBJ2-2
V gene: TRBV20-1
clone size: medium-sized
CDR3 protein: CSARSTGDTGELFF

J gene: TRBJ1-6
V gene: TRBV10-3
clone size: many
CDR3 protein: CAISEWGRGNSPLHF

J gene: TRBJ1-2
V gene: TRBV29-1
clone size: many
CDR3 protein: CSVALQGFYGYTF

J gene: TRBJ2-3
V gene: TRBV20-1
clone size: many
CDR3 protein: CSARGTSGRKADTQYF

J gene: TRBJ2-5
V gene: TRBV15
clone size: many
CDR3 protein: CATSKRTGQETQYF

J gene: TRBJ2-1
V gene: TRBV14
clone size: few
CDR3 protein: CASSQLTGTYNEQFF

J gene: TRBJ2-5
V gene: TRBV12-2
clone size: .
CDR3 protein: CASRLGSLAGGGETQYF

J gene: TRBJ1-4
V gene: TRBV6-6
clone size: many
CDR3 protein: CASSPMRGDEKLFF

J gene: TRBJ2-1
V gene: TRBV7-9
clone size: many
CDR3 protein: CASSLGTGTRDNEQFF

J gene: TRBJ1-1
V gene: TRBV20-1
clone size: many
CDR3 protein: CSAGMTGFEAFF

J gene: TRBJ2-1
V gene: TRBV3-1
clone size: many
CDR3 protein: CASSHTSTYNEQFF

J gene: TRBJ1-1
V gene: TRBV2
clone size: many
CDR3 protein: CASRGRGGTEAFF

J gene: TRBJ2-1
V gene: TRBV20-1
clone size: many
CDR3 protein: CSARVGDGRSYNEQFF